Below, one TCR beta chain is given with its context. No antigen is known for it. The entry originates in a study of cytomegalovirus exposure and HLA in healthy donors. Germline CDR1 is MNHEY and CDR2 is SVGAGI. The CDR3 is 13 residues long. V was shortened by 5 bases and J by 2 bases, with 9 bases between the two germline ends. Generated by immunoSEQ multiplex PCR, the TCRdb table keeps only in-frame clones and is missing some. The sample records about 98,000 clones, around 85% being singletons. Broader study findings: The authors enumerated some 170 TCR beta chains as linked to cytomegalovirus. A few chains tied to CMV proved CMV antigen-specific in vitro.

This TCR was recovered from a woman in her 30s in good health and CMV-seronegative. This sequence joins TRBV6-5 and TRBJ1-2; no clear D gene. Sequencing used PBMCs. The CDR3 sequence: CASSTRGNYGYTF. The CDR3 DNA reads TGTGCCAGCAGTACCAGAGGAAACTATGGCTACACCTTC.